This T cell receptor beta chain was recovered during a study of shared clonotypes between healthy human individuals. The study, taken as a whole, reports: The genetic and exposure-history diversity represented was limited by few donors. Sharing of clonotypes among donors was expected to vary with sequencing depth. Memory subsets generally showed smaller estimated richness than naive subsets did.

Note on this clone: Its antigen is still unknown.

A CD45RA+ naive subset and a CD45RA-negative memory subset were split from CD4+ cells. Assay used: immunoSEQ multiplex PCR; TCRdb lists only in-frame clones, some missing. The sample records around 1.1 million clones, approximately 80% being singletons. Germline CDR1 SQVTM, CDR2 ANQGSEA. The CDR3 length is 14 residues. The V end lost 4 bases, the J end lost 0 bases, and 9 bases lay between the germline ends. The J gene is TRBJ1-4, the V gene TRBV29-1; no definite D call. The material sequenced was memory CD4+ T cells from PBMCs. Stated subset: CD45RA-negative fraction. The receptor's source is a man between 18 and 29 years old in good health. Some clones in this sample may be carry-over from other donors' samples. CDR3 amino acids: CSVVTVATNEKLFF. CDR3 sequence (DNA): TGCAGCGTTGTGACCGTTGCAACTAATGAAAAACTGTTTTTT. Variable domain in full (rest from reference TRBV29-1 and TRBJ1-4): SAVISQKPSRDICQRGTSLTIQCQVDSQVTMMFWYRQQPGQSLTLIATANQGSEATYESGFVIDKFPISRPNLTFSTLTVSNMSPEDSSIYLCSVVTVATNEKLFFGSGTQLSVL.